Each of the 2 T cell receptor beta chains below was sequenced from the same sample in a study of blood T cell repertoires in COVID-19. Using immunoSEQ multiplex PCR, the repertoire was profiled, and TCRdb retains in-frame clones only, with some absent. This table holds fewer than 200,000 clones, about 90% found once. Sequencing was carried out using PBMCs or T cells enriched from blood (not recorded which). The source of these receptors is a woman under 30 who had recovered from COVID-19.

The chain carries TRBV2 and TRBJ1-3; D uncertain. The V gene's germline CDR1 is SNHLY and CDR2 FYNNEI. The CDR3 has 14 amino acids. Trimming shortened V by 3 bases and J by 5 bases, and 11 bases separated the two germline ends. The CDR3 region has the DNA TGTGCCAGCAGTGAGGAGGAAGTGAGAAACACCATATATTTT. It specifies CASSEEEVRNTIYF. Full variable domain (rest looked up from reference TRBV2 and TRBJ1-3): EPEVTQTPSHQVTQMGQEVILRCVPISNHLYFYWYRQILGQKVEFLVSFYNNEISEKSEIFDDQFSVERPDGSNFTLKIRSTKLEDSAMYFCASSEEEVRNTIYFGEGSWLTVV.

This chain joins TRBV28 and TRBJ2-1; 8 nucleotides match TRBD1. The ends lost 7 bases at V and 7 bases at J; junction bases unmatched: 15. The CDR3 length is 16 residues. Germline V gene data show CDR1 as MDHEN and CDR2 as SYDVKM. The CDR3 loop reads CASTLGGTGPHNEQFF. The CDR3 DNA reads as TGTGCCAGCACCCTAGGGGGGACAGGTCCTCATAATGAGCAGTTCTTC. The full variable domain, with the rest looked up from reference TRBV28 and TRBJ2-1, is DVKVTQSSRYLVKRTGEKVFLECVQDMDHENMFWYRQDPGLGLRLIYFSYDVKMKEKGDIPEGYSVSREKKERFSLILESASTNQTSMYLCASTLGGTGPHNEQFFGPGTRLTVL.